The clone carrying this T cell receptor beta chain was counted only a few times. Antigen: not known. These data originate in a study of CD8 T cells in ankylosing spondylitis. Overall study results and limits: Reactive arthritis synovial fluid and blood previously showed some of these motif variants. Clones linked to disease were reported to show significant enrichment in matched ankylosing spondylitis synovial fluid. A TCR beta motif of roughly eight highly homologous variants appeared characteristic of ankylosing spondylitis blood.

Quantitative barcoded 5'-RACE was used to prepare TCR beta libraries. TCRdb passed the 5' RACE reads through MiXCR, listing each CDR3 protein once. This table has around 130,000 distinct CDR3 sequences, 15% to 20% appearing once. The CDR3 runs to 20 residues. Trimming took 1 base from V and 5 from J; bases not matched to a gene: 16. The sequenced material came from blood, either unsorted or a sorted T cell fraction (not recorded which). V and J are TRBV12-3 or TRBV12-4 and TRBJ2-3, with TRBD2 matching 12 bases. The TCR was taken from a male donor with ankylosing spondylitis. The CDR3: CASSLVAGLAGGVSEDTQYF. CDR3 bases: TGTGCCAGCAGTTTAGTGGCTGGCCTAGCGGGAGGGGTTTCGGAAGATACGCAGTATTTT.